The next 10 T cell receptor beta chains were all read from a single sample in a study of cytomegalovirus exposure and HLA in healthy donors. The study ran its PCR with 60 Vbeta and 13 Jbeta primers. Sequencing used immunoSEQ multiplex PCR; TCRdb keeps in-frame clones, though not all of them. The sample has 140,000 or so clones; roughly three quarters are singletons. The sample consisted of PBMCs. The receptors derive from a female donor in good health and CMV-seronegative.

The CDR3 DNA reads as TGTGCCATCAGTGCTGGGGGGACGGCTTTCTTT. Translated: CAISAGGTAFF. The chain is built from TRBV10-3 and TRBJ1-1, with a tentative D call TRBD1 (5 bases). Trimming pared 4 bases from V and 11 bases from J, leaving 11 bases between. Germline V lookup: CDR1 ENHRY, CDR2 SYGVKD. The CDR3 is made up of 11 amino acids.

CDR3 bases: TGCGCCAGCAGCCAAGGGGACAGAGGGGACACCTACGAGCAGTACTTC. Translated: CASSQGDRGDTYEQYF. V gene TRBV4-1 combines with J gene TRBJ2-7, with 7 bases identical to TRBD1. The trim removed 1 base at V and 2 bases at J, leaving 8 bases unmatched. Germline V gene lookup returns CDR1 MGHRA and CDR2 YSYEKL. The CDR3 has 16 residues.

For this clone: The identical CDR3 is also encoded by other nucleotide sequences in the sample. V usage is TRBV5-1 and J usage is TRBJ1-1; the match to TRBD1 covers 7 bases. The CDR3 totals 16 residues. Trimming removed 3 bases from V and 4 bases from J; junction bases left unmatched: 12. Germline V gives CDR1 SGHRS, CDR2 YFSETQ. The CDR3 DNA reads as TGCGCCAGCAGCTGGGGGCTACAGGGGATTGTCACTGAAGCTTTCTTT. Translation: CASSWGLQGIVTEAFF.

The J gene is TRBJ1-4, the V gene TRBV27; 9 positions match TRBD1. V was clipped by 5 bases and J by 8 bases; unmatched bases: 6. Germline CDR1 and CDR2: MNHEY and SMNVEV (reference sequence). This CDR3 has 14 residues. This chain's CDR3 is CASSRDRVSEKLFF. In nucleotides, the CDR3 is TGTGCCAGCAGTCGGGACAGGGTTAGCGAAAAACTGTTTTTT.

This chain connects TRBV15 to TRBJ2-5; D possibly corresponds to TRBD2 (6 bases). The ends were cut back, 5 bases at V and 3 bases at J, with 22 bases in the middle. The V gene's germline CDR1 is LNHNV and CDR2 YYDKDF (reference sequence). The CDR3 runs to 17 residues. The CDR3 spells CATSAERGSWGEETQYF. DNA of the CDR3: TGTGCCACCAGCGCAGAGAGGGGTAGTTGGGGGGAAGAGACCCAGTACTTC.

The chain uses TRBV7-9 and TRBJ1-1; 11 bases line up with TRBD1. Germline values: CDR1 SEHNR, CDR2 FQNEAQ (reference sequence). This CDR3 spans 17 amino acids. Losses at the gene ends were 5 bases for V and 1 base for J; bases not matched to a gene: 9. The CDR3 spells CASSPIGTGGRNTEAFF. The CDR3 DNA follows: TGTGCCAGCAGCCCGATAGGGACAGGGGGTCGGAACACTGAAGCTTTCTTT.

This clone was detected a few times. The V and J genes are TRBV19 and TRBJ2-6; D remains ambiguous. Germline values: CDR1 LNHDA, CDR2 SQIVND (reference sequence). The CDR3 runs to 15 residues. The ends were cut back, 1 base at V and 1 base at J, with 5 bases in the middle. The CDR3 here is CASSIGLSGANVLTF. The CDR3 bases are TGTGCCAGTAGTATAGGGCTGTCTGGGGCCAACGTCCTGACTTTC.

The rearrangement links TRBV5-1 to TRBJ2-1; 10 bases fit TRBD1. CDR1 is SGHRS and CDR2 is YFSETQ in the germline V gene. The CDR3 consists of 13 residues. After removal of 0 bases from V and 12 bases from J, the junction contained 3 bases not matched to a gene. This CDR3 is CASSLEDRGWQFF. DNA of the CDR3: TGCGCCAGCAGCTTGGAGGACAGGGGGTGGCAGTTCTTC.

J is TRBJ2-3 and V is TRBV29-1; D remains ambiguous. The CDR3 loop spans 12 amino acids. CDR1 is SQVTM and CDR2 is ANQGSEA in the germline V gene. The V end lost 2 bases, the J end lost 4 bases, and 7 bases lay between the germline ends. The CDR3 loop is CSVELVPDTQYF. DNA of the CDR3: TGCAGCGTTGAACTAGTCCCAGATACGCAGTATTTT.

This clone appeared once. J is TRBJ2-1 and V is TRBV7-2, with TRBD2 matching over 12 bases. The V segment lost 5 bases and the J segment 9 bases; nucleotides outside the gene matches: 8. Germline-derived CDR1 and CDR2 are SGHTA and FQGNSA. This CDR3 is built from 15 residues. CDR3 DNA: TGTGCCAGCAGCGCTAGCGGGAGGGGCTGGGGTGAGCAGTTCTTC. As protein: CASSASGRGWGEQFF.